This record covers a single T cell receptor beta chain. Antigen unknown. CDR1 is WNHNN and CDR2 is SYGVQD in the germline V gene (reference sequence). The CDR3 runs 13 residues. With 2 bases removed from V and 5 bases from J, the gap between germline ends came to 9 bases. Libraries were prepared by immunoSEQ multiplex PCR; TCRdb keeps only in-frame clonotypes and omits some of them. The table has 320,000 or so clones, roughly nine tenths seen once. These data come from a study of Ad26.COV2.S vaccination and SARS-CoV-2 variants. For the study at large: The vaccine Ad26.COV2.S was put into the muscle once, or twice with 56 days between.

Study-level results: Reported findings describe substantial breadth in spike-specific CD8+ and CD4+ T cell responses following vaccination. Researchers cautioned that TCR breadth and depth analyses may have underestimated total T cell responses.

Treatment meaning: roughly 18 received Ad26.COV2.S at low or high dose, single or two shots; 5 received placebo; per-sample allocation not given. The study sampled participants on day 63 after the first vaccine or placebo injection. The starting material was peripheral blood, obtained in a trial of Ad26.COV2.S vaccine versus placebo. The genes are TRBV10-1 and TRBJ1-1, with no clear D. This TCR was recovered from a person aged 18-60 years who received the Ad26.COV2.S COVID-19 vaccine or a placebo. The CDR3 region is CASSETWGTEAFF. CDR3 nucleotide sequence: TGCGCCAGCAGTGAGACGTGGGGAACTGAAGCTTTCTTT.